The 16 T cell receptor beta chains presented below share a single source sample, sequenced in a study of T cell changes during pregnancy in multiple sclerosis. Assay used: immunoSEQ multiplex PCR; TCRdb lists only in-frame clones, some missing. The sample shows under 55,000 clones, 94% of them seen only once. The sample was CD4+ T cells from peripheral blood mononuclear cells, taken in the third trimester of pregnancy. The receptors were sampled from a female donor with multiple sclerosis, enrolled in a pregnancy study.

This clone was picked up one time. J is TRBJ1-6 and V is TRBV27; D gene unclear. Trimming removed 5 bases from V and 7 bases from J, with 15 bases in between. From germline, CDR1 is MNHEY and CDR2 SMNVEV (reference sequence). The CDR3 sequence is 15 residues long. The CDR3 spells CASSPRRATNSPLHF. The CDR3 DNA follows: TGTGCCAGCAGTCCCCGACGAGCGACGAATTCACCCCTCCACTTT.

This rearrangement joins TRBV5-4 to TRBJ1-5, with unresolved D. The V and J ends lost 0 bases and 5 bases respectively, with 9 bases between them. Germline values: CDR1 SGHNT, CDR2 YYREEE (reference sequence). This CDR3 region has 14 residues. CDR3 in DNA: TGTGCCAGCAGCTTGGCCGGGAGCTATCAGCCCCAGCATTTT. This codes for CASSLAGSYQPQHF.

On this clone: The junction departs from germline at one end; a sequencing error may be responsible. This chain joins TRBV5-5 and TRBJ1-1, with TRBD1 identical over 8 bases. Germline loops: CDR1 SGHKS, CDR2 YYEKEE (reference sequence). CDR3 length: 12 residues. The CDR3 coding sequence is TGTGCCAGCAGTCCATACAGGGGGGAAGGTTTCTTT. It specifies CASSPYRGEGFF.

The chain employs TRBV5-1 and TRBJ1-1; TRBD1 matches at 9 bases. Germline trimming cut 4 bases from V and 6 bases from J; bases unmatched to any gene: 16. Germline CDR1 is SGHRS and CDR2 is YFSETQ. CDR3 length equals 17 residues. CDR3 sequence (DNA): TGCGCCAGCAGCGGGTTAATACAGGGGGCGCGTACCGCTGAAGCTTTCTTT. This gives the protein CASSGLIQGARTAEAFF.

This CDR3 is CASSQEGLLASYEQYF. CDR3 nucleotides: TGCGCCAGCAGCCAAGAAGGATTGCTAGCGAGCTACGAGCAGTACTTC. V gene TRBV4-1 combines with J gene TRBJ2-7, with D possibly being TRBD2 (6 bases). CDR3 length: 16 amino acids. The ends were cut back, 0 bases at V and 3 bases at J, with 15 bases in the middle. Germline CDR1 MGHRA, CDR2 YSYEKL.

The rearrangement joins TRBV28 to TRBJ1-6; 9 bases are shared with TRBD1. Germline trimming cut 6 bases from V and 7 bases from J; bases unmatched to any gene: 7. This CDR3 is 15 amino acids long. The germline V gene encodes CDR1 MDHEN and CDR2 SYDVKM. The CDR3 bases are TGTGCCAGCAGACCCGGGACAGGGAAAAATTCACCCCTCCACTTT. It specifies CASRPGTGKNSPLHF.

The CDR3 sequence is CAWSVPGARRETQYF. CDR3 DNA: TGTGCCTGGAGTGTACCGGGAGCCCGACGAGAGACCCAGTACTTC. The chain uses TRBV30 and TRBJ2-5, with D possibly being TRBD2 (6 bases). This CDR3 spans 15 amino acids. Deletions cut 0 bases from V and 4 bases from J, with 15 bases between. In germline, CDR1 is GTSNPN, CDR2 SVGIG (reference sequence).

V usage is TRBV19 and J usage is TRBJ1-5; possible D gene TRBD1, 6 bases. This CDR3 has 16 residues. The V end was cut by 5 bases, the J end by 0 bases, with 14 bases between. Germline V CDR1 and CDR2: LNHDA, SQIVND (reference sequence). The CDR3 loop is CASSPKGGNSNQPQHF. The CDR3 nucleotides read TGTGCCAGTAGTCCAAAAGGGGGAAATAGCAATCAGCCCCAGCATTTT. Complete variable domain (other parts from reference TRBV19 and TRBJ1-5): DGGITQSPKYLFRKEGQNVTLSCEQNLNHDAMYWYRQDPGQGLRLIYYSQIVNDFQKGDIAEGYSVSREKKESFPLTVTSAQKNPTAFYLCASSPKGGNSNQPQHFGDGTRLSIL.

The CDR3 nucleotides read TGTGCCAGCAGCTTAGCCTCTAGCGGGTCCCCCTACGAGCAGTACTTC. The encoded protein is CASSLASSGSPYEQYF. This chain links TRBV7-2 with TRBJ2-7; 8 bases agree with TRBD2. The V segment lost 0 bases and the J segment 2 bases; nucleotides outside the gene matches: 6. This CDR3 has 16 amino acids. CDR1 SGHTA and CDR2 FQGNSA come from the germline V gene. The whole variable domain, filled in from reference TRBV7-2 and TRBJ2-7, reads GAGVSQSPSNKVTEKGKDVELRCDPISGHTALYWYRQSLGQGLEFLIYFQGNSAPDKSGLPSDRFSAERTGGSVSTLTIQRTQQEDSAVYLCASSLASSGSPYEQYFGPGTRLTVT.

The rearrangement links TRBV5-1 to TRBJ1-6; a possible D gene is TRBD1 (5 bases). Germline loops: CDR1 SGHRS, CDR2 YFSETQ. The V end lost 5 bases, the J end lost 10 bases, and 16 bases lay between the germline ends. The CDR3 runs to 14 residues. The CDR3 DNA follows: TGCGCCAGCAGTCCCAGGGCGCCCTCCTCACCCCTCCACTTT. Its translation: CASSPRAPSSPLHF.

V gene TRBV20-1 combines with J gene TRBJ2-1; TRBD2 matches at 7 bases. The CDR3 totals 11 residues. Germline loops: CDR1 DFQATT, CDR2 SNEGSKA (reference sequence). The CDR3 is CGPRREPTEFF. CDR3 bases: TGCGGGCCCCGGCGGGAGCCCACGGAGTTCTTC.

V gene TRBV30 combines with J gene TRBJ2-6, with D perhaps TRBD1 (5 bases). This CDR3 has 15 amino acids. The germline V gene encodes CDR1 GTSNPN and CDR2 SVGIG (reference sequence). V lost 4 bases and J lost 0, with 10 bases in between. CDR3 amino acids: CAWNLDNSGANVLTF. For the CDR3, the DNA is TGTGCCTGGAACCTGGACAACTCTGGGGCCAACGTCCTGACTTTC.

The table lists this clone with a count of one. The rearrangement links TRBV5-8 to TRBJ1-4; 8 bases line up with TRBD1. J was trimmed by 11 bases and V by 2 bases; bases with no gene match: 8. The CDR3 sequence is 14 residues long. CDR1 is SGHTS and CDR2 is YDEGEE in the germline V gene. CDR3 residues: CASSFRTGSPKLFF. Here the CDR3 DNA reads TGTGCCAGCAGCTTCAGGACAGGGAGTCCTAAACTGTTTTTT.

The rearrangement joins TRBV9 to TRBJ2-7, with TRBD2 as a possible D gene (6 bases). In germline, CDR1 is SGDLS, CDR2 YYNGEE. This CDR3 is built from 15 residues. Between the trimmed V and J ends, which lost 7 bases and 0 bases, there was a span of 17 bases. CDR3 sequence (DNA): TGTGCCAGCGCAATCGATAGCGGCAACTCCTACGAGCAGTACTTC. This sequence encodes CASAIDSGNSYEQYF.

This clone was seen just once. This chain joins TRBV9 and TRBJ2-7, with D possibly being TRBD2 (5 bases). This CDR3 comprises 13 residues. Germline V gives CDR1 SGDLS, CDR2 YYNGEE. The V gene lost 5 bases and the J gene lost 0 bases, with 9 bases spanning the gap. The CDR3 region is CASRWTLSYEQYF. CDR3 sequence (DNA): TGTGCCAGCAGATGGACTCTCTCCTACGAGCAGTACTTC.

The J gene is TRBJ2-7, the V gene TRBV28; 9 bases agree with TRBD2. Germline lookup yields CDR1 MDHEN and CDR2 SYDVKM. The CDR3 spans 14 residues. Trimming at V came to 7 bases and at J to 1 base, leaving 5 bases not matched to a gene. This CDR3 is CASTMRGGSYEQYF. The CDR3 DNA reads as TGTGCCAGCACCATGCGGGGGGGATCCTACGAGCAGTACTTC.